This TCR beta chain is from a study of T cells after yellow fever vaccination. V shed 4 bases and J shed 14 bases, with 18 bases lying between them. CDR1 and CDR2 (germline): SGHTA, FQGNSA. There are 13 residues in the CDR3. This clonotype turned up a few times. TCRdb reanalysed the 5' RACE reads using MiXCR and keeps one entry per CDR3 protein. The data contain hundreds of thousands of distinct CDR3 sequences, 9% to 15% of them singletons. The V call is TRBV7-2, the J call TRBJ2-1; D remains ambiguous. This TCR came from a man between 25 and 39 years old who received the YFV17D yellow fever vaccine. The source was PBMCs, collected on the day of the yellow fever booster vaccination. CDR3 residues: CASSSQVGATEFF. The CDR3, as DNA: TGTGCCAGCAGCTCCCAGGTCGGCGCGACGGAGTTCTTC.